This T cell receptor beta chain derives from a study of T cells in Graves' hyperthyroidism and ophthalmopathy. This clonotype was observed a handful of times. The target antigen is unknown. The study, taken as a whole, reports: Classification by a 13 V-J model distinguished ophthalmopathy from stable hyperthyroidism.

Newly diagnosed patients aged 18 to 65 had hyperthyroidism of under 2 months' duration. Each diagnosis drew on symptoms, thyroxine, TRAb, thyroid ultrasound and orbital computed tomography findings. The investigators amplified TCR beta CDR3 regions from RNA transcripts. Initially, a first-round RT-PCR of the TCR CDR3 employed the HTBI primer set. TCRdb reprocessed the multiplex PCR reads via MiXCR and lists one record per CDR3 protein. The data contain around 350,000 distinct CDR3 sequences, about 15% of them singletons. The CDR3 loop spans 16 amino acids. From germline, CDR1 is SGHTA and CDR2 FQGNSA. V was trimmed by 7 bases and J by 0 bases, leaving 17 bases between them.

This clonotype was obtained from a young woman with Graves' hyperthyroidism that later progressed to Graves' ophthalmopathy. Input material: blood. The chain uses TRBV7-2 and TRBJ2-3, with a tentative D call TRBD1 (6 bases). The CDR3 here is CASIPIGGHSTDTQYF. Here the CDR3 DNA reads TGTGCCAGCATCCCTATAGGGGGACATAGCACAGATACGCAGTATTTT.